The clone carrying this TCR beta chain has only a few counts. Its cognate antigen is unknown. This record comes from a study of T cells after yellow fever vaccination. Notes on the study in general: Abundant clonotypes (contaminants from the bulk population) could be present in FACS-sorted repertoires. Boosting was followed by the reappearance of most primary-vaccination clones (roughly 95% CD4, about 88% CD8). Compared with primary, the secondary response was weaker and peaked at day 5, not 15.

Generation of TCR cDNA used 5'RACE template switching (which added a universal primer site and UMIs). MiXCR, applied by TCRdb to the 5' RACE reads, yields one record per CDR3 protein. The sample lists 300,000 to 400,000 distinct CDR3 sequences, around 13% occurring once. The sample was CD4+ T cells sorted from PBMCs, taken 15 days after the yellow fever booster vaccination. The clonotype was recovered from a man aged 18 to 30 who received the YFV17D yellow fever vaccine.

CDR3 nucleotides: TGTGCCACCAGAGGGGATGCGGATACGCAGTATTTT. Its protein product is CATRGDADTQYF. The chain recombines TRBV24-1 with TRBJ2-3, with D possibly being TRBD1 (5 bases). This CDR3 region has 12 residues. Deletions cut 7 bases from V and 6 bases from J, with 10 bases between. Germline V gene data show CDR1 as KGHDR and CDR2 as SFDVKD.